A selection of T cell receptor beta chains follows, all from one sample in a study of neurological immune-mediated disorders. TCRdb independently ran MiXCR on the 5' RACE reads; one entry per CDR3 protein. Seen here are some 77,000 distinct CDR3 sequences, about 9.4% observed once, and the top ten hold less than 2%. Specimen: PBMCs. These TCRs come from a man aged 50 or older in good health. CDR3s include the opening cysteine and the closing phenylalanine or tryptophan. The order of the fields is CDR3 DNA, CDR3 protein, CDR3 length, J gene, clone size, D gene, V gene. D genes are given only for firm matches. Where a row states a size, it is once, few, many or the class of an expanded clone; other rows omit it.

DNA: TGTGCCACCCGAAGCCGGGACGGAAGAGACTCCTACGAGCAGTACTTC; CDR3: CATRSRDGRDSYEQYF; length: 16; J: TRBJ2-7; size: many; D: .; V: TRBV6-5
DNA: TGCAGTGCTCCGCTAGCGGGAGTTTACAATGAGCAGTTCTTC; CDR3: CSAPLAGVYNEQFF; length: 14; J: TRBJ2-1; size: many; D: TRBD2; V: TRBV20-1
DNA: TGCAGTGCTAGAGGGCAGGGCAATTCACCCCTCCACTTT; CDR3: CSARGQGNSPLHF; length: 13; J: TRBJ1-6; size: many; D: .; V: TRBV20-1
DNA: TGCGCCAGCAGCTTGGAGGGACAGCCCTATCAGCCCCAGCATTTT; CDR3: CASSLEGQPYQPQHF; length: 15; J: TRBJ1-5; size: many; D: TRBD1; V: TRBV5-1
DNA: TGTGCCAGCAGCCCAAGACAGGGGAAGACAGATACGCAGTATTTT; CDR3: CASSPRQGKTDTQYF; length: 15; J: TRBJ2-3; size: few; D: TRBD1; V: TRBV9
DNA: TGTGCCATCAGAAGGGGTAGCGGAGCCAACGTCCTGACTTTC; CDR3: CAIRRGSGANVLTF; length: 14; J: TRBJ2-6; size: .; D: .; V: TRBV10-3
DNA: TGTGCCAGCAGCTCGTGGGAGCAGTACTTC; CDR3: CASSSWEQYF; length: 10; J: TRBJ2-7; size: .; D: .; V: TRBV7-2
DNA: TGCGCCAGCAGCTTACAGGGGAAGAATGAGCAGTTCTTC; CDR3: CASSLQGKNEQFF; length: 13; J: TRBJ2-1; size: many; D: TRBD1; V: TRBV5-1
DNA: TGTGCCAGCAGCCCTCCCGGGACACCTAGCAATCAGCCCCAGCATTTT; CDR3: CASSPPGTPSNQPQHF; length: 16; J: TRBJ1-5; size: many; D: .; V: TRBV6-6
DNA: TGTGCCAGCAGGGATTCCGGGACAGGGGATTCCTACGAGCAGTACTTC; CDR3: CASRDSGTGDSYEQYF; length: 16; J: TRBJ2-7; size: many; D: TRBD1; V: TRBV6-5
DNA: TGCAGTTACCTCAGGGGAAATGAGCCCCAGCATTTT; CDR3: CSYLRGNEPQHF; length: 12; J: TRBJ1-5; size: many; D: .; V: TRBV20-1
DNA: TGCGCCAGCAGGGGGACAGGGCACACCTACAATGAGCAGTTCTTC; CDR3: CASRGTGHTYNEQFF; length: 15; J: TRBJ2-1; size: .; D: TRBD1; V: TRBV5-1
DNA: TGCAGCGGCCGAGCGGGGAACACCTACAATGAGCAGTTCTTC; CDR3: CSGRAGNTYNEQFF; length: 14; J: TRBJ2-1; size: few; D: TRBD2; V: TRBV29-1
DNA: TGTGCCAGCTCACCACAGACTAGCGGGACCTACAATGAGCAGTTCTTC; CDR3: CASSPQTSGTYNEQFF; length: 16; J: TRBJ2-1; size: many; D: TRBD2; V: TRBV18
DNA: TGTGCCAGCAGTTTAGCGGGCGGGGGGTCCCCCTCGAGCTCCTACAATGAGCAGTTCTTC; CDR3: CASSLAGGGSPSSSYNEQFF; length: 20; J: TRBJ2-1; size: many; D: TRBD2; V: TRBV12-3/TRBV12-4
DNA: TGTGCCAGCAGCCAGGGACAGGGAAACTATGGCTACACCTTC; CDR3: CASSQGQGNYGYTF; length: 14; J: TRBJ1-2; size: many; D: TRBD1; V: TRBV3-1
DNA: TGTGCCAGCAGCCATCGAGCGGGAGAGGCAGATACGCAGTATTTT; CDR3: CASSHRAGEADTQYF; length: 15; J: TRBJ2-3; size: many; D: TRBD2; V: TRBV12-3/TRBV12-4
DNA: TGTGCCAGCAGCCGCGACCCAGGGATAACTAATGAAAAACTGTTTTTT; CDR3: CASSRDPGITNEKLFF; length: 16; J: TRBJ1-4; size: many; D: .; V: TRBV12-3/TRBV12-4
DNA: TGTGCCAGCAGCTTGGGACATCTCTACGAGCAGTACTTC; CDR3: CASSLGHLYEQYF; length: 13; J: TRBJ2-7; size: many; D: .; V: TRBV11-3
DNA: TGTGCCAGCAGACCTCCGGGACAGGGTTATGGCTACACCTTC; CDR3: CASRPPGQGYGYTF; length: 14; J: TRBJ1-2; size: many; D: TRBD1; V: TRBV7-2
DNA: TGTGCCAGCAGTTACCCTGGACAGGGAACTTACGAGCAGTACTTC; CDR3: CASSYPGQGTYEQYF; length: 15; J: TRBJ2-7; size: many; D: TRBD1; V: TRBV6-6
DNA: TGTGCCAGCAGTTTTGGCCCGATGGTGTTCTTC; CDR3: CASSFGPMVFF; length: 11; J: TRBJ2-1; size: .; D: .; V: TRBV28
DNA: TGCGCCAGCAGCTCCCCGGGAGAAGATACGCAGTATTTT; CDR3: CASSSPGEDTQYF; length: 13; J: TRBJ2-3; size: many; D: .; V: TRBV5-1
DNA: TGTGCCAGCAGCGTACAGGGGGCTGATTGGACCCAGTACTTC; CDR3: CASSVQGADWTQYF; length: 14; J: TRBJ2-5; size: .; D: TRBD1; V: TRBV9
DNA: TGTGCCAGCAGCTTAGGACTAGCGGGATACCAAGAGACCCAGTACTTC; CDR3: CASSLGLAGYQETQYF; length: 16; J: TRBJ2-5; size: many; D: TRBD2; V: TRBV7-2
DNA: TGCGCCAGCAGCCCGGATAGGACAGGGGCTGGAAACACCATATATTTT; CDR3: CASSPDRTGAGNTIYF; length: 16; J: TRBJ1-3; size: many; D: TRBD1; V: TRBV5-1
DNA: TGTGCCAGCAGCTTAGAAGGACTAGCGCTGAGCTCCTACAATGAGCAGTTCTTC; CDR3: CASSLEGLALSSYNEQFF; length: 18; J: TRBJ2-1; size: few; D: TRBD2; V: TRBV11-1
DNA: TGCAGTGCCGCTGGCCTCGGCGGGAGGTCCTACGAGCAGTACTTC; CDR3: CSAAGLGGRSYEQYF; length: 15; J: TRBJ2-7; size: few; D: TRBD2; V: TRBV20-1
DNA: TGTACCAGCAGTTCCCGCCTGCGGGGCTCCTACAATGAGCAGATCTTC; CDR3: CTSSSRLRGSYNEQIF; length: 16; J: TRBJ2-1; size: .; D: .; V: TRBV6-5
DNA: TGTGCCAGCAGTCCTAGCGGGAGTGAGACCCAGTACTTC; CDR3: CASSPSGSETQYF; length: 13; J: TRBJ2-5; size: many; D: TRBD2; V: TRBV28
DNA: TGTGCCAGCAGTACCGGGACAGGGGGCGCCCCCCGAGAGACCCAGTACTTC; CDR3: CASSTGTGGAPRETQYF; length: 17; J: TRBJ2-5; size: many; D: TRBD1; V: TRBV7-9
DNA: TGCGCCAGCAGCCTCGGTGACTCCTACAATGAGCAGTTCTTC; CDR3: CASSLGDSYNEQFF; length: 14; J: TRBJ2-1; size: many; D: .; V: TRBV5-1
DNA: TGTGCCAGCAGCTTTAGGACTGCCCACTCTGGGGCCAACGTCCTGACTTTC; CDR3: CASSFRTAHSGANVLTF; length: 17; J: TRBJ2-6; size: .; D: .; V: TRBV11-2
DNA: TGTGCCAGCAGTTACGGGGGGGGATCGAGCTATGGCTACACCTTC; CDR3: CASSYGGGSSYGYTF; length: 15; J: TRBJ1-2; size: many; D: .; V: TRBV6-6
DNA: TGTGCCATCAGTGGGAGGATCATGAACACTGAAGCTTTCTTT; CDR3: CAISGRIMNTEAFF; length: 14; J: TRBJ1-1; size: many; D: .; V: TRBV10-3
DNA: TGCGCCAGCAAGTACCAAAATAATGAAAAACTGTTTTTT; CDR3: CASKYQNNEKLFF; length: 13; J: TRBJ1-4; size: many; D: .; V: TRBV5-1
DNA: TGCGCCAGCAGCTTGATACAGGGCACCGGGGAGCTGTTTTTT; CDR3: CASSLIQGTGELFF; length: 14; J: TRBJ2-2; size: many; D: .; V: TRBV5-1
DNA: TGTGCCAGCAGCCCTACAACCCCAGGGTTCGAGCAGTACTTC; CDR3: CASSPTTPGFEQYF; length: 14; J: TRBJ2-7; size: .; D: .; V: TRBV14
DNA: TGTGCCAGCAGTAGCTGGACAGGGGTTGGCTATGGCTACACCTTC; CDR3: CASSSWTGVGYGYTF; length: 15; J: TRBJ1-2; size: many; D: TRBD1; V: TRBV27
DNA: TGCGCCAGCAGCCCCTTAGACCCCCCGGCGGGCTATGGCTACACCTTC; CDR3: CASSPLDPPAGYGYTF; length: 16; J: TRBJ1-2; size: many; D: .; V: TRBV4-1
DNA: TGTGCCAGCGGACCCGGCGGGAGGATAGATACGCAGTATTTT; CDR3: CASGPGGRIDTQYF; length: 14; J: TRBJ2-3; size: few; D: TRBD2; V: TRBV28
DNA: TGCAGTGCCGACAGACTAGCGGGGCTGTACAATGAGCAGTTCTTC; CDR3: CSADRLAGLYNEQFF; length: 15; J: TRBJ2-1; size: many; D: TRBD2; V: TRBV20-1
DNA: TGTGCCAGCAGCGCAACAGGGTTTCTTTACAATGAGCAGTTCTTC; CDR3: CASSATGFLYNEQFF; length: 15; J: TRBJ2-1; size: many; D: .; V: TRBV7-9
DNA: TGTGCCAGCAGGATGCGGGGGTTAGGCGGGGAGCTGTTTTTT; CDR3: CASRMRGLGGELFF; length: 14; J: TRBJ2-2; size: many; D: TRBD2; V: TRBV5-5
DNA: TGCAGCGTTGAGTGGCATAGACAAGGACTAGCGGGAGGGGAGACCCAGTACTTC; CDR3: CSVEWHRQGLAGGETQYF; length: 18; J: TRBJ2-5; size: many; D: TRBD2; V: TRBV29-1
DNA: TGCGCCAGCAGCCAGGCGGCGGGGGGGTATGGCTACACCTTC; CDR3: CASSQAAGGYGYTF; length: 14; J: TRBJ1-2; size: many; D: .; V: TRBV4-1
DNA: TGTGCCAGCAGTTTAAGGGGCGCCGACTATGGCTACACCTTC; CDR3: CASSLRGADYGYTF; length: 14; J: TRBJ1-2; size: many; D: .; V: TRBV12-3/TRBV12-4
DNA: TGCGCCAGCAGCCAAGAGCCAGGGGGCAGCTATGGCTACACCTTC; CDR3: CASSQEPGGSYGYTF; length: 15; J: TRBJ1-2; size: many; D: TRBD1; V: TRBV4-1
DNA: TGTGCCAGCAGTTTGGGGCCAGCACCAGATACGCAGTATTTT; CDR3: CASSLGPAPDTQYF; length: 14; J: TRBJ2-3; size: many; D: .; V: TRBV12-3/TRBV12-4
DNA: TGCAGTGCTAGTGAAGGGGGCAGCGACGAGCAGTACTTC; CDR3: CSASEGGSDEQYF; length: 13; J: TRBJ2-7; size: many; D: TRBD1; V: TRBV20-1
DNA: TGTGCAGCCGGTCAGCGGGGGGTCGATACGCAGTATTTT; CDR3: CAAGQRGVDTQYF; length: 13; J: TRBJ2-3; size: many; D: TRBD2; V: TRBV13
DNA: TGCAGTGCTCGCGCCACCGGGACAGGGTCCTACGAGCAGTACTTC; CDR3: CSARATGTGSYEQYF; length: 15; J: TRBJ2-7; size: many; D: TRBD1; V: TRBV20-1
DNA: TGTGCCAGCAGTTTAAGGGCTAGCGGCTCCTACGAGCAGTACTTC; CDR3: CASSLRASGSYEQYF; length: 15; J: TRBJ2-7; size: many; D: TRBD2; V: TRBV28
DNA: TGTGCCAGCAGCTTGGCCGTCGTCAAAAACTATGGCTACACCTTC; CDR3: CASSLAVVKNYGYTF; length: 15; J: TRBJ1-2; size: many; D: .; V: TRBV5-5
DNA: TGTGCCAGCAGCCAAGATGTGGGGGGGTCTGGCTACACCTTC; CDR3: CASSQDVGGSGYTF; length: 14; J: TRBJ1-2; size: many; D: .; V: TRBV3-1